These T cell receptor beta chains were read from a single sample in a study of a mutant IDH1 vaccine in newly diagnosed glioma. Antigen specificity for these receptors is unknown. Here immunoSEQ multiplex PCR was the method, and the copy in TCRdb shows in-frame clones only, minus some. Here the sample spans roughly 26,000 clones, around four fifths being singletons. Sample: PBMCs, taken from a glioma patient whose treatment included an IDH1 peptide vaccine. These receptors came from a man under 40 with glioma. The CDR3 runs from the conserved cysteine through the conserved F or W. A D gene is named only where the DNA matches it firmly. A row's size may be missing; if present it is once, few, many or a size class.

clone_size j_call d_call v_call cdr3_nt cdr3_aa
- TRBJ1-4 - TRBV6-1 TGTGCCAGCAGTGAATCTCTTAATGAAAAACTGTTTTTT CASSESLNEKLFF
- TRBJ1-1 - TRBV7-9 TGTGCCAGCAGCTTGCCCGGGACCCTCACTGAAGCTTTCTTT CASSLPGTLTEAFF
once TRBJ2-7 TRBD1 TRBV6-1 TGTGCCAGCAGTGACCGGGGACAGGCCTACGAGCAGTACTTC CASSDRGQAYEQYF
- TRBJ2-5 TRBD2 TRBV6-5 TGTGCCAGCAGCCGACTAGCGGGGGTCAGAGAGACCCAGTACTTC CASSRLAGVRETQYF
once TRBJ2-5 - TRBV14 TGTGCCAGCAGCCAAGACAGGGATGGGGAGACCCAGTACTTC CASSQDRDGETQYF
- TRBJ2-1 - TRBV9 TGTGCCAGCAGCCCTCGACAGTCATCCTACAATGAGCAGTTCTTC CASSPRQSSYNEQFF
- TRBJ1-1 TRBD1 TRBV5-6 TGTGCCAGCAGCGGACAGGGGTTTGGGTACACTGAAGCTTTCTTT CASSGQGFGYTEAFF
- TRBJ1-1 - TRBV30 TGTGCCTGGACCGGACACATGAACACTGAAGCTTTCTTT CAWTGHMNTEAFF
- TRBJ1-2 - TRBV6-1 TGTGCCAGCAGGGAGTACATGGATGGCTACACCTTC CASREYMDGYTF
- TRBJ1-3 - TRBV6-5 TGTGCCAGCAGTTACAGCGGGGGCTTATCTGGAAACACCATATATTTT CASSYSGGLSGNTIYF